A single sample gave rise to the 19 T cell receptor beta chains below, sequenced in a study of OX40 agonist ivuxolimab in advanced cancers. Repertoires were generated with immunoSEQ multiplex PCR, while TCRdb's copy carries only in-frame clones and drops some. The data contain roughly 42,000 clones, 90% to 95% of them singletons. The sample in question was CD4+ or CD8+ T cells sorted from blood, obtained in a trial of the OX40 agonist ivuxolimab. These receptors were collected from an adult with an advanced solid tumor such as melanoma, head and neck, liver or kidney cancer.

The chain combines TRBV19 with TRBJ2-7; the match to TRBD2 covers 9 bases. The CDR3 runs 16 residues. Trimming removed 3 bases from V and 1 base from J; junction bases left unmatched: 7. Germline CDR1 and CDR2: LNHDA and SQIVND (reference sequence). DNA of the CDR3: TGTGCCAGTAGTATTGCCAGCGGGGGGTCGTCCTACGAGCAGTACTTC. It is translated as CASSIASGGSSYEQYF.

The chain has TRBV4-3 and TRBJ2-7, with D unresolved. CDR3 size: 13 residues. Trimming cost V 0 bases and J 4 bases, with 7 bases left between them. Germline V gene lookup returns CDR1 LGHNA and CDR2 YSLEER. In nucleotides, the CDR3 is TGCGCCAGCAGCCAAGACATGGGTTACGAGCAGTACTTC. It codes for CASSQDMGYEQYF.

The J gene is TRBJ2-1, the V gene TRBV7-8; D gene uncertain. CDR3 length: 12 residues. Germline V lookup: CDR1 SGHVS, CDR2 FQNEAQ. The germline V and J ends were trimmed by 3 bases and 6 bases, with 6 bases remaining between them. The CDR3, as DNA: TGTGCCAGCAGCTTGGACCCCAATGAGCAGTTCTTC. It specifies CASSLDPNEQFF. Based on the CDR3 plus reference TRBV7-8 and TRBJ2-1, the full variable domain is GAGVSQSPRYKVAKRGQDVALRCDPISGHVSLFWYQQALGQGPEFLTYFQNEAQLDKSGLPSDRFFAERPEGSVSTLKIQRTQQEDSAVYLCASSLDPNEQFFGPGTRLTVL.

V usage is TRBV19 and J usage is TRBJ2-7; 11 bases map to TRBD2. Losses at the gene ends were 2 bases for V and 5 bases for J; bases not matched to a gene: 5. Looked up from germline, CDR1 is LNHDA and CDR2 is SQIVND (reference sequence). CDR3 length: 15 amino acids. Here the CDR3 reads CASSISLAGANEQYF. The CDR3 DNA is TGTGCCAGTAGTATATCACTAGCGGGAGCTAACGAGCAGTACTTC. The whole variable domain, remainder taken from reference TRBV19 and TRBJ2-7, is DGGITQSPKYLFRKEGQNVTLSCEQNLNHDAMYWYRQDPGQGLRLIYYSQIVNDFQKGDIAEGYSVSREKKESFPLTVTSAQKNPTAFYLCASSISLAGANEQYFGPGTRLTVT.

This clone occurred once. V gene TRBV27 combines with J gene TRBJ2-3; a weak D match, TRBD2 (6 bases). Trimming removed 6 bases from V and 3 bases from J, with 22 bases in between. CDR1 is MNHEY and CDR2 is SMNVEV in the germline V gene (reference sequence). This CDR3 has 17 amino acids. The CDR3 sequence is CASSSLGKQLATDTQYF. The CDR3 DNA reads TGTGCCAGCAGCTCTCTAGGGAAACAACTAGCAACAGATACGCAGTATTTT.

CDR3 sequence (DNA): TGCGCCAGCAGCCAAGGACTAGCGGGAGCCCACGAGCAGTACTTC. It yields the protein CASSQGLAGAHEQYF. This chain joins TRBV4-3 and TRBJ2-7; 12 bases are a match to TRBD2. The V segment lost 1 base and the J segment 5 bases; nucleotides outside the gene matches: 3. The CDR3 extends over 15 amino acids. Germline V gives CDR1 LGHNA, CDR2 YSLEER.

This chain uses TRBV7-2 with TRBJ2-7; D may be TRBD1 or TRBD2 (5 bases each). The CDR3 is 13 residues long. Germline CDR1 reads SGHTA; CDR2 reads FQGNSA. The ends were cut back, 1 base at V and 6 bases at J, with 10 bases in the middle. The CDR3 region has the DNA TGTGCCAGCAGCTTAGGGGGGTCCCGCGAGCAGTACTTC. This gives the protein CASSLGGSREQYF.

This sequence joins TRBV19 and TRBJ1-1, with unresolved D. This CDR3 region has 11 residues. V was clipped by 1 base and J by 4 bases, with 1 base between them. Germline CDR1 reads LNHDA; CDR2 reads SQIVND (reference sequence). The DNA for the CDR3 is TGTGCCAGTAGTATAGGCACTGAAGCTTTCTTT. Encoded protein: CASSIGTEAFF.

The V and J genes are TRBV27 and TRBJ1-4; D not resolved. Trimming removed 5 bases at V and 0 bases at J, with 10 bases between. The germline V gene has CDR1 MNHEY and CDR2 SMNVEV (reference sequence). This CDR3 has 15 residues. CDR3 loop: CASSPLGATNEKLFF. In nucleotides, the CDR3 is TGTGCCAGCAGTCCTTTGGGTGCAACTAATGAAAAACTGTTTTTT.

CDR3 nucleotides: TGTGCCACCAGCATGGGCAATGAGCAGTTCTTC. Residues: CATSMGNEQFF. The chain uses TRBV15 and TRBJ2-1; D remains unclear. V shed 4 bases and J shed 6 bases, with 4 bases lying between them. The length of the CDR3 is 11 residues. CDR1 and CDR2 (germline): LNHNV, YYDKDF (reference sequence).

The V gene is TRBV19, the J gene TRBJ2-7, with D possibly matching TRBD2 (6 bases). Trimming took off 8 bases at V and 5 bases at J, with 16 bases between the two ends. Germline V CDR1 and CDR2: LNHDA, SQIVND (reference sequence). The CDR3 consists of 13 residues. CDR3 sequence: CASGVSRGDEQYF. CDR3 nucleotide sequence: TGTGCCAGTGGAGTCTCTCGCGGGGACGAGCAGTACTTC.

The CDR3: CAWRDKGLNNEQFF. The CDR3 bases are TGTGCCTGGAGGGACAAGGGACTTAACAATGAGCAGTTCTTC. This chain connects TRBV30 to TRBJ2-1; TRBD2 is a possible D gene (6 bases). Deletions cut 3 bases from V and 5 bases from J, with 14 bases between. The CDR3 consists of 14 residues. Germline loops: CDR1 GTSNPN, CDR2 SVGIG (reference sequence).

The genes are TRBV13 and TRBJ2-7; TRBD2 agrees at 9 bases. The CDR3 spans 14 residues. Trimming removed 3 bases from V and 6 bases from J; junction bases left unmatched: 6. Germline V gene sequence: CDR1 PRHDT, CDR2 FYEKMQ (reference sequence). The CDR3 is CASSFSGSSPEQYF. Here the CDR3 DNA reads TGTGCCAGCAGCTTTAGCGGGAGCTCGCCCGAGCAGTACTTC.

The rearrangement joins TRBV6-5 to TRBJ2-1; D remains unclear. CDR3 length: 14 amino acids. Trimming took 0 bases from V and 14 from J, leaving 17 bases between them. Germline V gene data show CDR1 as MNHEY and CDR2 as SVGAGI. The CDR3 spells CASSYSLSGMDKFF. In DNA form, the CDR3 reads TGTGCCAGCAGTTACTCATTATCGGGTATGGATAAGTTCTTC.

The chain employs TRBV5-1 and TRBJ1-1, with a tentative D call TRBD1 (6 bases). Germline V gene sequence: CDR1 SGHRS, CDR2 YFSETQ. Trimming removed 4 bases from V and 2 bases from J, with 12 bases in between. The CDR3 length is 14 residues. This CDR3 is CASSIYRANTEAFF. The CDR3 DNA reads as TGCGCCAGCAGCATTTACAGGGCTAACACTGAAGCTTTCTTT.

This clone came up once. The V and J genes are TRBV9 and TRBJ1-1; D possibly corresponds to TRBD1 (6 bases). V gave up 3 bases and J gave up 9 bases, with 18 bases separating them. In germline, CDR1 is SGDLS, CDR2 YYNGEE. This CDR3 comprises 14 residues. Here the CDR3 DNA reads TGTGCCAGCAGCGCCGAGGGGGGCGTACGTAAAGCTTTCTTT. Protein sequence: CASSAEGGVRKAFF.

The chain has TRBV4-1 and TRBJ1-4, with no clear D. Trimming removed 4 bases at V and 5 bases at J, with 8 bases between. Germline values: CDR1 MGHRA, CDR2 YSYEKL. The CDR3 runs to 13 residues. This CDR3 reads CASSRRGNEKLFF. The CDR3 nucleotides read TGCGCCAGCAGCCGACGGGGAAATGAAAAACTGTTTTTT.

The V call is TRBV13, the J call TRBJ1-1; 8 nucleotides line up with TRBD1. V gave up 1 base and J gave up 4 bases; unmatched junction bases: 11. The CDR3 consists of 17 residues. The germline V gene encodes CDR1 PRHDT and CDR2 FYEKMQ (reference sequence). The CDR3 DNA follows: TGTGCCAGCAGCTTAGACAGGGGGTCTCTAATCGGCACTGAAGCTTTCTTT. Translating it yields CASSLDRGSLIGTEAFF.

V gene TRBV2 combines with J gene TRBJ2-1, with 7 positions matching TRBD2. This CDR3 has 14 amino acids. CDR1 is SNHLY and CDR2 is FYNNEI in the germline V gene. Unmatched junction bases numbered 5, after V lost 4 bases and J lost 5 bases. The CDR3 nucleotides are TGTGCCAGCAGTGGAGGGGAGGGTAACAATGAGCAGTTCTTC. Its translation is CASSGGEGNNEQFF. Full variable domain (rest looked up from reference TRBV2 and TRBJ2-1): EPEVTQTPSHQVTQMGQEVILRCVPISNHLYFYWYRQILGQKVEFLVSFYNNEISEKSEIFDDQFSVERPDGSNFTLKIRSTKLEDSAMYFCASSGGEGNNEQFFGPGTRLTVL.